Following are 15 T cell receptor beta chains from one sample sequenced in a study of T cell changes during pregnancy in multiple sclerosis. Libraries were prepared by immunoSEQ multiplex PCR; TCRdb keeps only in-frame clonotypes and omits some of them. The profile shows approximately 45,000 clones, around four fifths of them singletons. The specimen was CD4+ T cells from peripheral blood mononuclear cells, collected before pregnancy. The receptors come from a female donor with multiple sclerosis, enrolled in a pregnancy study.

V gene TRBV9 combines with J gene TRBJ1-5; 8 positions match TRBD1. The CDR3 covers 15 residues. Germline trimming cut 4 bases from V and 6 bases from J; bases unmatched to any gene: 9. Germline lookup yields CDR1 SGDLS and CDR2 YYNGEE. DNA for the CDR3: TGTGCCAGCAGCACTGGACAGGGAGGGTTTCAGCCCCAGCATTTT. This translates into CASSTGQGGFQPQHF.

This clone turned up a few times. The chain recombines TRBV14 with TRBJ2-7; no definite D call. In germline, CDR1 is SGHDN, CDR2 FVKESK. The CDR3 sequence is 13 residues long. V lost 4 bases, J lost 7 bases, and 14 bases lay in between. The CDR3 sequence: CASSRDSSGEQYF. The DNA for the CDR3 is TGTGCCAGCAGCCGTGACTCGTCTGGGGAGCAGTACTTC. Using reference TRBV14 and TRBJ2-7 for the parts outside the CDR3, the full variable domain is EAGVTQFPSHSVIEKGQTVTLRCDPISGHDNLYWYRRVMGKEIKFLLHFVKESKQDESGMPNNRFLAERTGGTYSTLKVQPAELEDSGVYFCASSRDSSGEQYFGPGTRLTVT.

The V call is TRBV20-1, the J call TRBJ1-1; D may be TRBD1 (6 bases). The CDR3 has 11 amino acids. V lost 6 bases, J lost 4 bases, and 9 bases lay in between. Germline CDR1 and CDR2: DFQATT and SNEGSKA (reference sequence). The CDR3 loop is CSAGRGTEAFF. DNA for the CDR3: TGCAGTGCGGGCAGGGGCACTGAAGCTTTCTTT.

This clone was counted only a few times. Sequence at one end of the junction differs from germline and may be a read error. This sequence joins TRBV28 and TRBJ2-7, with 7 nucleotides matching TRBD1. The germline V gene has CDR1 MDHEN and CDR2 SYDVKM. CDR3 length: 11 amino acids. CDR3 sequence: CASSVRDSVSF. Here the CDR3 DNA reads TGTGCCAGCAGTGTCCGGGACAGTGTTTCGTTC. Looking up the rest from reference TRBV28 and TRBJ2-7 gives the full variable domain: DVKVTQSSRYLVKRTGEKVFLECVQDMDHENMFWYRQDPGLGLRLIYFSYDVKMKEKGDIPEGYSVSREKKERFSLILESASTNQTSMYLCASSVRDSVSFGPGTRLTVT.

In this sample, this clone turned up a few times. A read error may account for a junction end that differs from germline. The chain carries TRBV9 and TRBJ1-1, with 7 positions matching TRBD1. CDR3 size: 14 residues. Germline CDR1 reads SGDLS; CDR2 reads YYNGEE. For the CDR3, the DNA is TGTGCCAGCAGCGCCGAGACCTCGGGACAGCAGGGGGATTTT. It specifies CASSAETSGQQGDF.

The chain links TRBV21-1 to TRBJ2-2; TRBD1, the table's D call, lacks a check against the DNA. TRBV21-1 is a known pseudogene. The CDR3 sequence is 17 residues long. This chain's CDR3 is CASSKGGQGIDTGELFF. The CDR3 bases are TGTGCCAGCAGCAAAGGGGGACAGGGTATAGACACCGGGGAGCTGTTTTTT.

This chain uses TRBV2 with TRBJ2-3; D perhaps matches TRBD2 (5 bases). CDR3 length: 14 amino acids. Germline V gives CDR1 SNHLY, CDR2 FYNNEI. With 7 bases removed from V and 5 bases from J, the gap between germline ends came to 16 bases. The CDR3 region has the DNA TGTGCCAGCATTCAACTCCTTGCGGGAGATACGCAGTATTTT. Protein: CASIQLLAGDTQYF. Full variable domain (missing parts from reference TRBV2 and TRBJ2-3): EPEVTQTPSHQVTQMGQEVILRCVPISNHLYFYWYRQILGQKVEFLVSFYNNEISEKSEIFDDQFSVERPDGSNFTLKIRSTKLEDSAMYFCASIQLLAGDTQYFGPGTRLTVL.

The sample holds a few counts of this clone. The CDR3 sequence: CASSELTGGGPDTQYF. CDR3 nucleotide sequence: TGTGCCAGCAGTGAACTGACAGGGGGTGGTCCAGATACGCAGTATTTT. The genes are TRBV2 and TRBJ2-3; TRBD1 agrees at 9 bases. Germline V gene lookup returns CDR1 SNHLY and CDR2 FYNNEI. The CDR3 is made up of 16 amino acids. Trimming at V came to 2 bases and at J to 4 bases, leaving 7 bases not matched to a gene.

This rearrangement joins TRBV21-1 to TRBJ2-2; TRBD2 reflects the table's D call only, with no check against the DNA. TRBV21-1 is a pseudogene segment. The CDR3 extends over 17 amino acids. In nucleotides, the CDR3 is TGTGCCAGCAGAATAACCGGGACTCAGGCCCACACCGGGGAGCTGTTTTTT. Translating gives CASRITGTQAHTGELFF.

This clone appeared a single time. The chain joins TRBV7-9 to TRBJ2-3; TRBD2 might be the D (5 bases). V was cut by 4 bases and J by 6 bases, with 17 bases left in between. Germline lookup yields CDR1 SEHNR and CDR2 FQNEAQ (reference sequence). The CDR3 is 15 amino acids. The CDR3 nucleotides are TGTGCCAGCAGCTCCCGGGTGGGAGTGGCGGATACGCAGTATTTT. Translated, it gives CASSSRVGVADTQYF.

This clone was seen more than once but under ten times. The chain employs TRBV18 and TRBJ1-1; 9 bases match TRBD1. The junction had 3 bases not matched to a gene; V was cut back by 3 bases and J by 1 base. Germline CDR1 and CDR2: KGHSH and LQKENI. CDR3 length equals 15 residues. The CDR3 DNA reads as TGTGCCAGCTCACCGACAGGGGGGCAGAACACTGAAGCTTTCTTT. This codes for CASSPTGGQNTEAFF.

The chain is built from TRBV7-8 and TRBJ1-1; D call uncertain. CDR3 size: 14 residues. V was pared by 2 bases and J by 6 bases, with 13 bases between. CDR1 SGHVS and CDR2 FQNEAQ come from the germline V gene. CDR3 amino acids: CASSLFGEAAEAFF. The CDR3 DNA follows: TGTGCCAGCAGCTTATTCGGGGAAGCCGCTGAAGCTTTCTTT.

The chain uses TRBV27 and TRBJ2-7; 7 nucleotides agree with TRBD1. The CDR3 consists of 13 residues. Germline V gene sequence: CDR1 MNHEY, CDR2 SMNVEV (reference sequence). Trimming removed 10 bases from V and 3 bases from J; junction bases left unmatched: 9. CDR3 nucleotide sequence: TGTGCCACCTTGAACCGGGACAGCTACGAGCAGTACTTC. This gives the protein CATLNRDSYEQYF.

This clone was seen a single time. In nucleotides, the CDR3 is TGTGCCAGCAGCTCACAGGGATATGAGCAGTTCTTC. Translation: CASSSQGYEQFF. The gene calls are TRBV11-2 and TRBJ2-1, with TRBD1 as a possible D gene (6 bases). This CDR3 region has 12 residues. Trimming cost V 4 bases and J 8 bases, with 9 bases left between them. CDR1 is SGHAT and CDR2 is FQNNGV in the germline V gene. The full variable domain, with the rest looked up from reference TRBV11-2 and TRBJ2-1, is EAGVAQSPRYKIIEKRQSVAFWCNPISGHATLYWYQQILGQGPKLLIQFQNNGVVDDSQLPKDRFSAERLKGVDSTLKIQPAKLEDSAVYLCASSSQGYEQFFGPGTRLTVL.

The chain joins TRBV4-3 to TRBJ1-1; D is unclear. This CDR3 has 15 residues. Germline CDR1 and CDR2: LGHNA and YSLEER. The V and J ends lost 3 bases and 5 bases respectively, with 16 bases between them. The CDR3 here is CASSQTGASGTEAFF. Here the CDR3 DNA reads TGCGCCAGCAGCCAGACGGGAGCGTCGGGGACTGAAGCTTTCTTT.